This TCR beta chain appears in the sequencing data of a study of blood T cell repertoires in COVID-19. For the study at large: Samples came from the United States, Italy and Spain, spanning acute and convalescent COVID-19.

Those enrolled, adults aged roughly 18 to 89 years, came from some 23 US areas. Participant reports of clinical history set cohort assignment. In the authors' methods: From reference gene primer amplification, estimates of nucleated cell counts were derived. Profiled with immunoSEQ multiplex PCR; TCRdb holds only in-frame clones, not every one. V and J calls and clone size are those listed in that table; D and trimming were worked out from the DNA. The table shows fewer than 250,000 clones, with approximately 85% occurring only once. This clone has more than one count but fewer than ten. Material: PBMCs or T cells enriched from blood (not recorded which). This receptor was obtained from a woman in her 50s with acute COVID-19.

The CDR3 spells CASSTGGSYGYTF. DNA for the CDR3: TGTGCCTCCTCAACAGGGGGTAGCTATGGCTACACCTTC. The chain recombines TRBV5-4 with TRBJ1-2; 8 nucleotides line up with TRBD1. Germline lookup yields CDR1 SGHNT and CDR2 YYREEE (reference sequence). The CDR3 sequence is 13 residues long. Losses at the gene ends were 10 bases for V and 4 bases for J; bases not matched to a gene: 9.